This TCR beta chain comes out of a study of long-term antiretroviral therapy in people with HIV. Study in general: A decade or so separates the oldest specimens from the later 2015 immediate-ART recommendation. Study findings and constraints: Diversity remained lower than transplant donor controls, even though it increased after ART. When set beside controls, HIV repertoires had CDR3 length ranges that were narrower.

This was the immunoSEQ v3.0 assay at survey level. Sequencing aimed to cover roughly 40,000-55,000 T-cell genomes per sample. Using immunoSEQ multiplex PCR, the repertoire was profiled, and TCRdb retains in-frame clones only, with some absent. Of roughly 30,000 clones in the sample, more than 90% were seen once. To note about this clone: Antigen unknown.

CDR1 and CDR2 (germline): MDHEN, SYDVKM. V was clipped by 4 bases and J by 2 bases; unmatched bases: 14. This CDR3 has 17 residues. The receptor comes from a man aged 25-45 years with HIV. The J gene is TRBJ2-7, the V gene TRBV28; 7 bases map to TRBD2. Material: unsorted PBMCs, obtained about 6.6 years after starting antiretroviral therapy. The CDR3: CASSSGGGLANTYEQYF. The CDR3 bases are TGTGCCAGCAGTTCCGGGGGAGGGCTAGCGAATACCTACGAGCAGTACTTC.